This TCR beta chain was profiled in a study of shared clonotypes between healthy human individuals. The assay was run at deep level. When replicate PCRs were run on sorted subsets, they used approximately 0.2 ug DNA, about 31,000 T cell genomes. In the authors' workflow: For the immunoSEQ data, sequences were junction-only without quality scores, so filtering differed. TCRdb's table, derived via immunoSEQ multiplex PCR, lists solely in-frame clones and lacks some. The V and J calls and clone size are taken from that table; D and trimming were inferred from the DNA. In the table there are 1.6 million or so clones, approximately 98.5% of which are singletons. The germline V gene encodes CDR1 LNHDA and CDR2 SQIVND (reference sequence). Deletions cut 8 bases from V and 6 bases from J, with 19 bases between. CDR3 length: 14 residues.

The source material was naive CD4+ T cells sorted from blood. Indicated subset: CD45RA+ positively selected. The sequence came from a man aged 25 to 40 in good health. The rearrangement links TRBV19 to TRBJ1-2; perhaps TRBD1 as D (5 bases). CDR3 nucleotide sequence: TGTGCCAGTCGGGCCGCCGGCGGAGGGGATGGCTACACCTTC. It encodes CASRAAGGGDGYTF.